A single sample is the source of the 12 T cell receptor beta chains below, sequenced in a study of cytomegalovirus exposure and HLA in healthy donors. Vbeta (60) and Jbeta (13) primers were used in the PCR. Sequencing was performed with immunoSEQ multiplex PCR; in TCRdb, only in-frame clones are kept and a portion is missing. The sample yields 120,000 or so clones, approximately 77% seen once. Sequencing was done on a sample of PBMCs. These receptors were collected from a man aged 45-60 years in good health and CMV-seropositive.

The genes are TRBV9 and TRBJ2-3; 8 bases are shared with TRBD1. There are 14 residues in the CDR3. In germline, CDR1 is SGDLS, CDR2 YYNGEE. V shed 4 bases and J 4 bases; nucleotides not matched to a gene: 5. The CDR3 loop reads CASSFTGGPDTQYF. For the CDR3, the DNA is TGTGCCAGCAGCTTTACAGGGGGGCCAGATACGCAGTATTTT.

A single count supports this clone. V usage is TRBV10-2 and J usage is TRBJ1-1; perhaps TRBD1 as D (6 bases). V was shortened by 7 bases and J by 1 base, with 10 bases between the two germline ends. Germline CDR1 and CDR2: WSHSY and SAAADI. The CDR3 sequence is 13 residues long. DNA of the CDR3: TGCGCCAGCACCCAGGGGAGGAACACTGAAGCTTTCTTT. Its translation: CASTQGRNTEAFF.

This clone was seen repeatedly, ten times or more. J is TRBJ1-2 and V is TRBV19; D is possibly TRBD1 (5 bases). V was clipped by 5 bases and J by 4 bases, with 17 bases between them. This CDR3 comprises 15 residues. Germline V gene data show CDR1 as LNHDA and CDR2 as SQIVND (reference sequence). CDR3 residues: CASSPAPTGLYGYTF. Here the CDR3 DNA reads TGTGCCAGTAGTCCGGCCCCGACGGGACTCTATGGCTACACCTTC.

The V call is TRBV6-5, the J call TRBJ1-1, with 9 bases fitting TRBD1. CDR1 and CDR2 (germline): MNHEY, SVGAGI. Trimming removed 6 bases from V and 5 bases from J; junction bases left unmatched: 4. CDR3 length equals 13 residues. CDR3 amino acids: CASRTGGGTEAFF. CDR3 nucleotide sequence: TGTGCCAGCAGGACAGGGGGAGGAACTGAAGCTTTCTTT.

This chain joins TRBV7-3 and TRBJ2-1; D not certain. The length of the CDR3 is 12 residues. V was shortened by 3 bases and J by 9 bases, with 9 bases between the two germline ends. Germline V lookup: CDR1 SGHTA, CDR2 FQGTGA. The CDR3 reads CASSLSRGEQFF. The CDR3 region has the DNA TGTGCCAGCAGCTTGTCCCGAGGTGAGCAGTTCTTC.

The chain carries TRBV5-6 and TRBJ2-5; D perhaps matches TRBD2 (6 bases). CDR1 is SGHDT, CDR2 YYEEEE, per germline. The CDR3 is made up of 15 amino acids. V was trimmed by 5 bases and J by 3 bases, leaving 17 bases between them. CDR3 in amino acids: CASRTHPGGEETQYF. The DNA of the CDR3 is TGTGCCAGCAGGACACACCCCGGGGGTGAAGAGACCCAGTACTTC.

The chain employs TRBV29-1 and TRBJ1-1; D is perhaps TRBD1 (6 bases). V was trimmed by 4 bases and J by 6 bases, leaving 15 bases between them. This CDR3 is built from 13 residues. Germline CDR1 is SQVTM and CDR2 is ANQGSEA. For the CDR3, the DNA is TGCAGCGTTGCACAGGGAAAAGTATCTGAAGCTTTCTTT. Its translation is CSVAQGKVSEAFF.

V gene TRBV6-6 combines with J gene TRBJ1-1; D is unresolved. CDR1 MNHNY and CDR2 SVGAGI come from the germline V gene (reference sequence). The CDR3 has 11 amino acids. The CDR3 loop reads CGTGVNTEAFF. The DNA of the CDR3 is TGTGGAACCGGTGTGAACACTGAAGCTTTCTTT.

The chain has TRBV5-1 and TRBJ1-2, with 8 positions matching TRBD1. CDR1 and CDR2 from the germline V gene are SGHRS and YFSETQ. Trimming removed 1 base from V and 4 bases from J; junction bases left unmatched: 3. The CDR3 is made up of 14 amino acids. The CDR3 nucleotides read TGCGCCAGCAGCTTGATACAGGGGGTCTATGGCTACACCTTC. This encodes CASSLIQGVYGYTF.

The chain couples TRBV6-5 to TRBJ2-7, with TRBD2 as a possible D gene (6 bases). The germline gives CDR1 MNHEY, CDR2 SVGAGI. The CDR3 sequence is 16 residues long. Trimming shortened V by 0 bases and J by 3 bases, and 15 bases separated the two germline ends. The CDR3 sequence: CASSYSKSSGFYEQYF. In DNA form, the CDR3 reads TGTGCCAGCAGTTACTCGAAATCGAGCGGGTTCTACGAGCAGTACTTC.

The V and J genes are TRBV5-4 and TRBJ1-1; 9 bases are a match to TRBD1. CDR3 length: 15 amino acids. Germline CDR1 SGHNT, CDR2 YYREEE (reference sequence). Trimming at V came to 2 bases and at J to 4 bases, leaving 6 bases not matched to a gene. The CDR3 DNA reads TGTGCCAGCAGCTTAAAGGACAGGGGCGGCACTGAAGCTTTCTTT. This codes for CASSLKDRGGTEAFF.

This clone was seen only a few times. This sample also contains other DNA sequences that code for the same CDR3. This chain links TRBV5-1 with TRBJ1-2; D is ambiguous. The germline V gene encodes CDR1 SGHRS and CDR2 YFSETQ. The CDR3 is made up of 14 amino acids. V was trimmed by 0 bases and J by 2 bases, leaving 8 bases between them. The CDR3, as DNA: TGCGCCAGCAGCTTGGCCGGAGGGAACTATGGCTACACCTTC. Protein sequence: CASSLAGGNYGYTF.